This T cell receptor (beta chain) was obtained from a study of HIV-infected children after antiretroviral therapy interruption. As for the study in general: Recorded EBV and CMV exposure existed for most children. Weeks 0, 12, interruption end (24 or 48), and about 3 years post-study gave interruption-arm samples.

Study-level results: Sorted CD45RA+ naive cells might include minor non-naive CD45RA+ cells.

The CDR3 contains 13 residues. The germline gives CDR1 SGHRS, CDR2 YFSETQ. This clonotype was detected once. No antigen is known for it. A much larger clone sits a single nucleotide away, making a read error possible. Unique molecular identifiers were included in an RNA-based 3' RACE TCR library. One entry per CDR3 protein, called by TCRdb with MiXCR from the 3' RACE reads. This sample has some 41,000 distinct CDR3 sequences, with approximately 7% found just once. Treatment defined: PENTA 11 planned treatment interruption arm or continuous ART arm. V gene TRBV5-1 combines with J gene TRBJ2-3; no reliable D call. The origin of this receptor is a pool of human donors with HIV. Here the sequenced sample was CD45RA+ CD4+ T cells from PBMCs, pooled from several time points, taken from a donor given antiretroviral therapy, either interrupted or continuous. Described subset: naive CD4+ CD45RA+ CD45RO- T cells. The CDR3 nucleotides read TGCGCCTGCAGCTTGATTCGGACAGATACGCAGTATTTT. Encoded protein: CACSLIRTDTQYF.